This TCR beta chain was recorded in a study of STAT3 mutations in large granular lymphocyte leukemia. Study-wide context: Canonical activating STAT3 mutations were detected in roughly half of the longitudinally sequenced T-LGLL patients.

Profiled with immunoSEQ multiplex PCR; TCRdb holds only in-frame clones, not every one. The sample shows approximately 9,800 clones, 87% of them seen only once. Regarding this clone: The antigen is not known.

Overall study results and limits: Clonal expansion was inferred from other time points because no sample existed at each clone's first appearance. Every T-cell large granular lymphocyte leukemia patient had at least one immunodominant TCR beta clonotype.

Trimming cost V 2 bases and J 4 bases, with 26 bases left between them. Germline CDR1 reads MGHRA; CDR2 reads YSYEKL. CDR3 length: 19 residues. Sequencing used peripheral blood mononuclear cells. The rearrangement links TRBV4-1 to TRBJ1-1; a possible D gene is TRBD1 (6 bases). This sequence was found in a man aged 60 to 69 with T-cell large granular lymphocyte leukemia. Some clones in this sample may be carry-over from other donors' samples. The CDR3 spells CASSQMVLVRGRGSTEAFF. DNA for the CDR3: TGCGCCAGCAGCCAAATGGTACTCGTCCGGGGGCGAGGTAGCACTGAAGCTTTCTTT.